A selection of T cell receptor beta chains follows, all from one sample in a study of shared T cell receptors in the human thymus. TCRdb keeps only in-frame clones here, not all; method: immunoSEQ multiplex PCR. The sample has about 660,000 clones, 85% to 90% seen once. These data are also associated with another study on human thymus T cells.

The sequenced material came from thymocytes. These TCRs come from a boy younger than two with a congenital heart defect. The CDR3 runs from the conserved cysteine through the conserved F or W. A D gene is named only where the DNA matches it firmly.

TRBV5-4	TRBJ1-3	18	.	CASSLPRDRRLSGNTIYF
TRBV7-9	TRBJ2-7	12	.	CASSLVCGEQYF
TRBV13	TRBJ2-1	14	.	CASSLTVRGNEQFF
TRBV19	TRBJ2-2	13	.	CASSIGDPGELFF
TRBV5-1	TRBJ1-1	17	.	CASSPQDSQQGITEAFF
TRBV6-4	TRBJ2-2	16	TRBD1	CASSERQGANTGELFF
TRBV13	TRBJ2-2	17	TRBD2	CASSLGSSGRTTGELFF
TRBV9	TRBJ1-1	19	TRBD1	CASSVSSNRGLSMNTEAFF
TRBV27	TRBJ2-7	15	TRBD2	CASSLAIAGAYEQYF
TRBV7-9	TRBJ1-4	15	.	CASSLPDRIEEKLFF
TRBV5-6	TRBJ2-3	14	TRBD1	CASSNRGYTHTQYF
TRBV27	TRBJ2-7	11	.	CASSSIYEQYF
TRBV25-1	.	14	.	CASSEEIAAHEQYF
TRBV27	TRBJ1-1	14	TRBD1	CASRPTGGNTEAFF
TRBV14	TRBJ1-1	15	.	CASSQDRGRNTEAFF
TRBV29-1	TRBJ2-1	14	TRBD2	CSVEDSGRDNEQFF
TRBV6-5	TRBJ2-1	13	.	CASSLACYNEQFF
TRBV18	TRBJ2-7	14	TRBD1	CASSPGTGPYEQYF
TRBV7-9	TRBJ2-2	17	TRBD2	CASSLEGLAGFTGELFF
TRBV15	TRBJ2-7	15	.	CATSRDPETVYEQYF
TRBV27	TRBJ2-1	19	TRBD2	CASSLRWTSGRERYNEQFF
TRBV4-3	TRBJ2-7	16	TRBD2	CASSQERRGRACEQYF
TRBV28	TRBJ2-7	11	TRBD2	CASSMGLAGDF
TRBV6-5	TRBJ2-1	16	.	CASSYSGEGVYNEQFF
TRBV6-1	TRBJ2-2	18	TRBD2	CASSEPGTSGIPTGELFF
TRBV4-3	TRBJ2-1	17	TRBD2	CASSQETGTSPYNEQFF
TRBV29-1	TRBJ1-2	14	.	CSVILGWGHYGYTF
TRBV7-3	TRBJ2-1	20	TRBD2	CASSPIPRTSGRASYNEQFF
TRBV2	TRBJ2-3	15	.	CASSEGPRATDTQYF
TRBV5-8	TRBJ1-1	13	.	CASSLRENTEAFF
TRBV1	TRBJ2-7	13	.	CTSSHPRGYEQYF
TRBV7-9	TRBJ1-5	16	.	CASSLVAPSDNQPQHF
TRBV19	TRBJ2-1	15	.	CASSMRSSEGNEQFF
TRBV7-3	TRBJ2-2	15	.	CASSLAPDYTGELFF
TRBV27	TRBJ2-3	11	.	CASPHTDTQYF
TRBV30	TRBJ2-1	16	TRBD2	CAWRSLTSGIPEEQFF
TRBV4-1	TRBJ1-1	16	.	CASSQETVVWATEAFF
TRBV28	TRBJ2-6	15	TRBD2	CASSLGLAGANVLTF
TRBV5-1	TRBJ2-2	16	.	CASSLPPAGYTGELFF
TRBV28	TRBJ2-1	12	.	CASSSQRYEQFF
TRBV30	TRBJ2-1	12	TRBD2	CAWSVREDEQFF
TRBV28	TRBJ2-7	17	TRBD1	CASSQKNRDREKDEQYF
TRBV5-6	TRBJ2-7	15	.	CASSLSVRPEPEQYF
TRBV6-5	TRBJ2-3	12	.	CASSRGGDTQYF
TRBV4-2	TRBJ1-2	17	.	CASSQRVGCGASYGYTF
TRBV7-2	TRBJ2-7	18	TRBD2	CASSTTSGSPPWGYEQYF
TRBV6-5	TRBJ1-1	12	.	CASSASGVGAFF
TRBV30	TRBJ2-1	19	TRBD2	CAWSYRASGGDGSYNEQFF
TRBV5-1	TRBJ2-3	14	.	CASGRLASTDTQYF
TRBV28	TRBJ2-5	13	.	CAAPERVRETQYF
TRBV25-1	TRBJ2-5	16	TRBD2	CASSELGLAGRETQYF
TRBV5-6	TRBJ1-4	16	TRBD1	CASSSGGGTGLEKLFF
TRBV21-1	TRBJ2-2	19	.	CASSKGDPGTSGSSGELFF